This T cell receptor beta chain came from a study of T cell repertoires in cytomegalovirus infection. Background on the study: Recently identified HLA-C-restricted CMV epitopes were among the peptides used.

The CDR3 runs 17 residues. V lost 0 bases, J lost 2 bases, and 7 bases stayed unmatched. Per germline, CDR1 MNHEY and CDR2 SVGAGI. TCRdb reprocessed the reads via MiXCR and lists one record per CDR3 protein. The sample shows some 130,000 distinct CDR3 sequences, roughly a third of them seen only once. Many counts were recorded for this clonotype. Its antigen is undetermined. The chain uses TRBV6-5 and TRBJ2-1; 7 positions agree with TRBD2. The starting material was CD8+ T cells from cultured PBMCs, obtained from culture after CMV antigen stimulation. The TCR sequence derives from a human donor in good health (CMV status not recorded). Some clones in this sample may be carry-over from other donors' samples. The CDR3 is CASSYSNGGGTYNEQFF. In nucleotides, the CDR3 is TGTGCCAGCAGTTACTCGAATGGGGGAGGGACCTACAATGAGCAGTTCTTC.